The sequence of this T cell receptor beta chain was determined in a study of shared clonotypes between healthy human individuals. Overall study results and limits: The study sampled only blood, and tissue repertoires likely differ.

CD45RO-negative CD8 cells positively selected for CCR7 made up the naive population, which excluded terminally differentiated effector memory CD45RA+ cells. Nashville, Tennessee was home to all donors, each a Caucasian adult. The junction had 7 bases not matched to a gene; V was cut back by 4 bases and J by 0 bases. The CDR3 length is 16 residues. CDR1 and CDR2 from the germline V gene are MNHEY and SMNVEV (reference sequence). As for this clone: The antigen remains undetermined.

Clones were read by immunoSEQ multiplex PCR, and TCRdb kept only the in-frame ones, dropping some. The top ten hold over 1.5% of the sample, which has around 1,900,000 clones, about 93% seen once. Material for sequencing was naive CD8+ T cells from PBMCs. The TCR originated in a man aged 18 to 35 in good health. Some clones in this sample may be carry-over from other donors' samples. V is TRBV27 and J is TRBJ2-3, with 7 bases fitting TRBD2. CDR3 bases: TGTGCCAGCAGTTCGGCTAGCGGTTCTAGCACAGATACGCAGTATTTT. Its translation: CASSSASGSSTDTQYF.